This T cell receptor (beta chain) was recovered during a study of low-dose radiotherapy and immunotherapy resistance in tumors. Study at large: Cohort 2 patients were irradiated with 1 Gy every two weeks, reaching 13 Gy over 26 weeks. Ipilimumab 1 mg/kg every six weeks, together with nivolumab 240 mg every two weeks, was given intravenously to patients.

Time point: after trial treatment. As for treatment: LDRT plus nivolumab, ipilimumab, low-dose cyclophosphamide and aspirin (RACIN trial). Administered to the donors were nivolumab, ipilimumab, aspirin, low-dose cyclophosphamide and low-dose radiotherapy. Solid tumors that lacked tumor-infiltrating lymphocytes and were advanced were present in eligible patients. This clonotype was seen at least ten times. V lost 6 bases, J lost 3 bases, and 11 bases lay in between. In germline, CDR1 is SGHVS, CDR2 FQNEAQ. The CDR3 sequence is 14 residues long. Both TCRalpha and TCRbeta chains were reverse transcribed with V-gene-specific primers. TCRs were amplified for around 21 PCR cycles with a constant-region primer and V-primer adapter. In TCRdb, the reads were re-called with MiXCR into one record per CDR3 protein. The data contain under 95,000 distinct CDR3 sequences, over 15% of them seen just once; the ten biggest clones take up 1.3% to 1.5%.

The chain combines TRBV7-8 with TRBJ2-2; D unclear. This TCR came from a male donor with prostate cancer. Sequencing used PBMCs, obtained after low-dose radiotherapy plus immunotherapy. The CDR3 protein is CASRPSDHTGELFF. The CDR3 DNA sequence: TGTGCCAGCAGGCCGTCAGACCACACCGGGGAGCTGTTTTTT. The variable domain in full, completed from reference TRBV7-8 and TRBJ2-2, reads GAGVSQSPRYKVAKRGQDVALRCDPISGHVSLFWYQQALGQGPEFLTYFQNEAQLDKSGLPSDRFFAERPEGSVSTLKIQRTQQEDSAVYLCASRPSDHTGELFFGEGSRLTVL.